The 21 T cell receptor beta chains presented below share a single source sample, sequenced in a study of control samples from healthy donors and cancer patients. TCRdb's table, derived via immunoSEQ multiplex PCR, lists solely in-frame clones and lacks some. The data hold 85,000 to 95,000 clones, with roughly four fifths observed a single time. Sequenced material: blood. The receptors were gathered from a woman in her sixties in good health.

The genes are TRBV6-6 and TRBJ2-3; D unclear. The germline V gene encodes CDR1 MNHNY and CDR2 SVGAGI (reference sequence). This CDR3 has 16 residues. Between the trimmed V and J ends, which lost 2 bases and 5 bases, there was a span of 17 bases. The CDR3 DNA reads TGTGCCAGCAGTTACGCTCTCTCTACCGTCGGAGATACGCAGTATTTT. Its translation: CASSYALSTVGDTQYF.

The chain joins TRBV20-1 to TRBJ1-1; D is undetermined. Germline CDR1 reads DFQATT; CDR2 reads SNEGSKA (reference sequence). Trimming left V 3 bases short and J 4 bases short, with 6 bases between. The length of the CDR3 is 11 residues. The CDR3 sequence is CSASDGTEAFF. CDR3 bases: TGCAGTGCTAGTGATGGCACTGAAGCTTTCTTT.

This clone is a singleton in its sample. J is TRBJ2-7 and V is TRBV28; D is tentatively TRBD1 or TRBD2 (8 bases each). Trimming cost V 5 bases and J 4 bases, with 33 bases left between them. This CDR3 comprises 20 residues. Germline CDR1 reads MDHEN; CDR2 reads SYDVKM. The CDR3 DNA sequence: TGTGCCAGCAGTCCAACTCGGACAGGGAAGAGGAGCGGGAGTGCGTACGAGCAGTACTTC. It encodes CASSPTRTGKRSGSAYEQYF. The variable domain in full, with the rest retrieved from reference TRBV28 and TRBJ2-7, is DVKVTQSSRYLVKRTGEKVFLECVQDMDHENMFWYRQDPGLGLRLIYFSYDVKMKEKGDIPEGYSVSREKKERFSLILESASTNQTSMYLCASSPTRTGKRSGSAYEQYFGPGTRLTVT.

CDR3 sequence reads: CASGGTARYEQYF. Written as DNA, the CDR3 is TGTGCCAGCGGGGGGACAGCCCGCTACGAGCAGTACTTC. This chain links TRBV28 with TRBJ2-7, with a tentative D call TRBD1 (7 bases). Trimming took off 8 bases at V and 3 bases at J, with 14 bases between the two ends. CDR1 is MDHEN, CDR2 SYDVKM, per germline. This CDR3 region has 13 residues.

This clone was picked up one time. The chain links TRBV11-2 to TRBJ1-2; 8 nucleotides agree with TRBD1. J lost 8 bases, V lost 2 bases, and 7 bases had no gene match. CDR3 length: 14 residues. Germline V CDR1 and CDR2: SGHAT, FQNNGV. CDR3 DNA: TGTGCCAGCAGCTTATCAGGGGGCCCTAGAGGCTACACCTTC. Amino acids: CASSLSGGPRGYTF. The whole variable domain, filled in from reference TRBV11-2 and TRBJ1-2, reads EAGVAQSPRYKIIEKRQSVAFWCNPISGHATLYWYQQILGQGPKLLIQFQNNGVVDDSQLPKDRFSAERLKGVDSTLKIQPAKLEDSAVYLCASSLSGGPRGYTFGSGTRLTVV.

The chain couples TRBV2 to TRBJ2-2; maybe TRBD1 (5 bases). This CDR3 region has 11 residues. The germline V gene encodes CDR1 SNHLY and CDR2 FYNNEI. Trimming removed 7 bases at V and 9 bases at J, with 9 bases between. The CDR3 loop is CASTGARELFF. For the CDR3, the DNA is TGTGCCAGCACTGGGGCTAGGGAGCTGTTTTTT.

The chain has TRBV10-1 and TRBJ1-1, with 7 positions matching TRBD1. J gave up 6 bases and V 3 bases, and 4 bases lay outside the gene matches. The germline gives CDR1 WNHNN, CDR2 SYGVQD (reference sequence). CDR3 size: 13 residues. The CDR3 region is CASSDGQGAEAFF. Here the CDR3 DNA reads TGCGCCAGCAGTGACGGGCAGGGGGCTGAAGCTTTCTTT.

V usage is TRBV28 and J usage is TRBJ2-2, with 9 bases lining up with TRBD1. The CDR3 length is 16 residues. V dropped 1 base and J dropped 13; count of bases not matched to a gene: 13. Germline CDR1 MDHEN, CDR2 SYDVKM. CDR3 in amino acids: CASSLYGWDREVRLFF. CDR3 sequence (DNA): TGTGCCAGCAGTTTATATGGTTGGGACAGGGAAGTTCGGCTGTTTTTT.

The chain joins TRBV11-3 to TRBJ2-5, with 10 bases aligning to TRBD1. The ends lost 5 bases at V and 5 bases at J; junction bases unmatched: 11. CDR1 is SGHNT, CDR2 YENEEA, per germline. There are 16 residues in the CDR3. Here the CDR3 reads CASSPGGQGLLETQYF. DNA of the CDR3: TGTGCCAGCAGCCCCGGGGGACAGGGGTTATTGGAGACCCAGTACTTC.

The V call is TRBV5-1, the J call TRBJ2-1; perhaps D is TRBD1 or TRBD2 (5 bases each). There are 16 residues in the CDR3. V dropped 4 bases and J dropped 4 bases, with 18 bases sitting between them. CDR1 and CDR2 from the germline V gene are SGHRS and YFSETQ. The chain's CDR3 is CASSLPGTAEYNEQFF. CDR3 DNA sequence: TGCGCCAGCAGCCTTCCCGGGACGGCGGAGTACAATGAGCAGTTCTTC.

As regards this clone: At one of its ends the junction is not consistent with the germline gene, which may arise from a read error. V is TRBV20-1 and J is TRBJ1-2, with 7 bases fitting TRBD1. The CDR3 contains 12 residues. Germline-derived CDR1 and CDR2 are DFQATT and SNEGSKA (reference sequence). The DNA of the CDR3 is TGCAGTGCCAGTAACCGGGACAGAACTTGTCTCTTC. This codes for CSASNRDRTCLF.

Written as DNA, the CDR3 is TGTGCCAGCAGTTTATCACGCCAAGGTGGCACTGAAGCTTTCTTT. It codes for CASSLSRQGGTEAFF. The J gene is TRBJ1-1, the V gene TRBV27; D remains unclear. The length of the CDR3 is 15 residues. Germline-derived CDR1 and CDR2 are MNHEY and SMNVEV (reference sequence). Trimming left V 0 bases short and J 4 bases short, with 12 bases between.

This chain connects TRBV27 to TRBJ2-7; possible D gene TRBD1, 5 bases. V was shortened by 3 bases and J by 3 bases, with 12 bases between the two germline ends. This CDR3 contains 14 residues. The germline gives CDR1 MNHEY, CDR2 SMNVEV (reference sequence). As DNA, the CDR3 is TGTGCCAGCAGTTTGTCCCAGGGTCTCTACGAGCAGTACTTC. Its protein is CASSLSQGLYEQYF.

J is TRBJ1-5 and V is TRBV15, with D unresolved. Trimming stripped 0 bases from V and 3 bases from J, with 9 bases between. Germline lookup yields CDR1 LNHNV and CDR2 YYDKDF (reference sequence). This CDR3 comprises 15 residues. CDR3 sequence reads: CATSRESLFNQPQHF. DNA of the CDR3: TGTGCCACCAGCAGAGAATCACTGTTCAATCAGCCCCAGCATTTT.

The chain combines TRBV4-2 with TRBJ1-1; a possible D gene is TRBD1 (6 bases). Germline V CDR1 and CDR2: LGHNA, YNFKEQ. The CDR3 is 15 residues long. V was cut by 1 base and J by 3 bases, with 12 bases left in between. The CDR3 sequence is CASSQVRGADTEAFF. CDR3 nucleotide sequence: TGTGCCAGCAGCCAAGTCAGGGGTGCGGACACTGAAGCTTTCTTT.

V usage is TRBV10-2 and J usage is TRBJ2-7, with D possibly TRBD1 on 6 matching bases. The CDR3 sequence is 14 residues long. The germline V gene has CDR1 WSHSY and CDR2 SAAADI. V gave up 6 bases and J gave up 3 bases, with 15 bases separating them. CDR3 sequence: CASREQGSFYEQYF. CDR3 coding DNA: TGCGCCAGCAGAGAACAGGGTTCCTTCTACGAGCAGTACTTC.

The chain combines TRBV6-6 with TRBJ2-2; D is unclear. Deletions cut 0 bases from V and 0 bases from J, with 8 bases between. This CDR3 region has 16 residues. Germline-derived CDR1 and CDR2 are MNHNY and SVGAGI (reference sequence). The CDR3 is CASSYSIRANTGELFF. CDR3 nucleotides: TGTGCCAGCAGTTACTCGATACGGGCGAACACCGGGGAGCTGTTTTTT.

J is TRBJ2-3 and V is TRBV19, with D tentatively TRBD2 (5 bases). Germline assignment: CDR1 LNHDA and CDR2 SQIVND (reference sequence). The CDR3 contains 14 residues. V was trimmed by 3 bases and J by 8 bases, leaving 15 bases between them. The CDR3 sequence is CASSMTVSEGTQYF. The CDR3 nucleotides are TGTGCCAGTAGTATGACCGTTTCTGAGGGTACGCAGTATTTT.

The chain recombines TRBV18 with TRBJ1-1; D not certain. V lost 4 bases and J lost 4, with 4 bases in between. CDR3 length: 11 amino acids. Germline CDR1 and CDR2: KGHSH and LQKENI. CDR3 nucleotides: TGTGCCAGCTCACGGAGCACTGAAGCTTTCTTT. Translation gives CASSRSTEAFF. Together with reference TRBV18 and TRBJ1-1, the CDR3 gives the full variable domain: NAGVMQNPRHLVRRRGQEARLRCSPMKGHSHVYWYRQLPEEGLKFMVYLQKENIIDESGMPKERFSAEFPKEGPSILRIQQVVRGDSAAYFCASSRSTEAFFGQGTRLTVV.

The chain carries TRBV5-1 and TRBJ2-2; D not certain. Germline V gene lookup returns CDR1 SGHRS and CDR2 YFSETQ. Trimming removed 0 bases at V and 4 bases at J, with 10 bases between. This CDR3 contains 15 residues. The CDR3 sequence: CASSLEGMGTGELFF. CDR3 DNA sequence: TGCGCCAGCAGCTTGGAGGGAATGGGCACCGGGGAGCTGTTTTTT.

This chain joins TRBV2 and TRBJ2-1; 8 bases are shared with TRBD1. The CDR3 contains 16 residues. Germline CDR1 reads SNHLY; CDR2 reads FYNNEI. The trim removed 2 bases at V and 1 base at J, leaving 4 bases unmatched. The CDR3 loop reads CASSEQGAISYNEQFF. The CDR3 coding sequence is TGTGCCAGCAGTGAACAGGGGGCAATATCCTACAATGAGCAGTTCTTC.